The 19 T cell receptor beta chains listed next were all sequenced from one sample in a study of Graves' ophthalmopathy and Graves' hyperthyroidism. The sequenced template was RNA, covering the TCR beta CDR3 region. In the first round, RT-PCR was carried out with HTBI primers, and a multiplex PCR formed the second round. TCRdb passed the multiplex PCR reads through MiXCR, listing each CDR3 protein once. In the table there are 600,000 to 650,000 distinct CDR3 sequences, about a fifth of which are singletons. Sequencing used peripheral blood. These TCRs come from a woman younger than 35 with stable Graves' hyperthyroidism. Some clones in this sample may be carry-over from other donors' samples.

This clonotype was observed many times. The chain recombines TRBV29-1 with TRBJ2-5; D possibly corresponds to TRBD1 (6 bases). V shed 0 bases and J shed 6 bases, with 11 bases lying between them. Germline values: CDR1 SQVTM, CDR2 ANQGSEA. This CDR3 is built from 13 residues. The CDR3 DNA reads TGCAGCGTTGAAGATTCCAGGGGACAGACCCAGTACTTC. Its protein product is CSVEDSRGQTQYF.

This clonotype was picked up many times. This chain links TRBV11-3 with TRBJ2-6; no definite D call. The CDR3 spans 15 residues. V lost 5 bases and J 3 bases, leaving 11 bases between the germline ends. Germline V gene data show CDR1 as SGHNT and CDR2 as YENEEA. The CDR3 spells CASSVRTGGANVLTF. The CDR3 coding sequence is TGTGCCAGCAGCGTAAGGACCGGTGGGGCCAACGTCCTGACTTTC.

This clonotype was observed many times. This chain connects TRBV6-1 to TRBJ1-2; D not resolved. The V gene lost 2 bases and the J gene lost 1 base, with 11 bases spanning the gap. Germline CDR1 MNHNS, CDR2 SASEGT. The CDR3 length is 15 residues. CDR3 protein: CASSESAPVNYGYTF. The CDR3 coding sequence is TGTGCCAGCAGTGAATCAGCCCCAGTTAACTATGGCTACACCTTC.

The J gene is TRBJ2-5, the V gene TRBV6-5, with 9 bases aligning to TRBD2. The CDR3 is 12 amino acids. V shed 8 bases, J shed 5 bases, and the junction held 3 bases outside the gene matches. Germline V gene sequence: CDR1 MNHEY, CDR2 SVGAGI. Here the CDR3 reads CASWTSEETQYF. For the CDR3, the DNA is TGTGCCAGCTGGACTAGCGAGGAGACCCAGTACTTC.

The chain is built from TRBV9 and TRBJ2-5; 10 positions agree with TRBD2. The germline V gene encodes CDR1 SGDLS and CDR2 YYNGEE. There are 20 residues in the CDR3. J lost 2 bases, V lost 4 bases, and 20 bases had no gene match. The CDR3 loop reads CASSPRRGSGRAWVQETQYF. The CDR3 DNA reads TGTGCCAGCAGCCCCCGCCGGGGGAGCGGGAGGGCCTGGGTACAAGAGACCCAGTACTTC.

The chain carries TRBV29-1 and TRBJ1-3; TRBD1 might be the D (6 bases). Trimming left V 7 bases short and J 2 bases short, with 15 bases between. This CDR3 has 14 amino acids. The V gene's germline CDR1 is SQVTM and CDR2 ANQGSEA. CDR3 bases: TGCAGCGCGTCTGGGACACCAACTGGAAACACCATATATTTT. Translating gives CSASGTPTGNTIYF.

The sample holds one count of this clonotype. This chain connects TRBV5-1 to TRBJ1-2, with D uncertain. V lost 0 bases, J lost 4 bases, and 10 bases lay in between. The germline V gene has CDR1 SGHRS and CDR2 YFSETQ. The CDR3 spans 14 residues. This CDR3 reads CASSLEADAYGYTF. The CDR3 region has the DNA TGCGCCAGCAGCTTGGAGGCCGATGCCTATGGCTACACCTTC.

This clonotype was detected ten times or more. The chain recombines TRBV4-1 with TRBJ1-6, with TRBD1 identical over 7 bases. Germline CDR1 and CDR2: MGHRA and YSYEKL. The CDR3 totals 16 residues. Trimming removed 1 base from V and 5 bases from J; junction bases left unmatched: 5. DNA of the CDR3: TGCGCCAGCAGCCAAGTGTTGGGACAGAATAATTCACCCCTCCACTTT. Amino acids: CASSQVLGQNNSPLHF.

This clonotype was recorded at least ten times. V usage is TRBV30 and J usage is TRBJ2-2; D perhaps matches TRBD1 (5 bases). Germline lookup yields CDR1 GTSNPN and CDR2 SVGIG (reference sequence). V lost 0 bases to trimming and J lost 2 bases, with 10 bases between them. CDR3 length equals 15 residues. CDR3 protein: CAWSVGQGNTGELFF. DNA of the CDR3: TGTGCCTGGAGTGTGGGTCAGGGTAACACCGGGGAGCTGTTTTTT.

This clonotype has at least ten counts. The CDR3 protein is CASSRHRVNTGELFF. The CDR3 DNA reads TGTGCCAGCAGCCGTCACAGGGTGAACACCGGGGAGCTGTTTTTT. This chain connects TRBV28 to TRBJ2-2, with D possibly TRBD1 on 6 matching bases. With 6 bases removed from V and 1 base from J, the gap between germline ends came to 12 bases. Germline V lookup: CDR1 MDHEN, CDR2 SYDVKM. This CDR3 spans 15 amino acids.

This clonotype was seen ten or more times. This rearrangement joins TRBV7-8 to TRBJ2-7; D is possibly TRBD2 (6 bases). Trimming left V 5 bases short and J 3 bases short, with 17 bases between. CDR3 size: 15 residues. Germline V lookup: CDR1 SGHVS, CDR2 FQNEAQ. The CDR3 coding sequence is TGTGCCAGCAGCCTACTCGGGACTTCTGGCTACGAGCAGTACTTC. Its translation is CASSLLGTSGYEQYF.

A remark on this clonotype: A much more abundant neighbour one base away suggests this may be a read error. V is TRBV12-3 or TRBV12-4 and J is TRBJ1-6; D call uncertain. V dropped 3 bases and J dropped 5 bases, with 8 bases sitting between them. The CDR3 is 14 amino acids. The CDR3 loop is CASSFCTDNSPLHF. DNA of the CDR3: TGTGCCAGCAGTTTTTGCACAGATAATTCACCCCTCCACTTT.

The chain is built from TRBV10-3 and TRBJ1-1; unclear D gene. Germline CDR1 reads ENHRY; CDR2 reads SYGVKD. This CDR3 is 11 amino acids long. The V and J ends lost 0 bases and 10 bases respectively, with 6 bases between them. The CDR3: CAISESGRAFF. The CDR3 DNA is TGTGCCATCAGTGAGTCCGGAAGAGCTTTCTTT.

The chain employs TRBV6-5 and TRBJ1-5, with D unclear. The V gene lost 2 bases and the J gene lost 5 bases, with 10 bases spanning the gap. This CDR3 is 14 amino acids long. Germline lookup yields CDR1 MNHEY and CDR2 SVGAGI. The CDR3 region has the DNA TGTGCCAGCAGTTACGAGACGGAGGATCAGCCCCAGCATTTT. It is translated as CASSYETEDQPQHF.

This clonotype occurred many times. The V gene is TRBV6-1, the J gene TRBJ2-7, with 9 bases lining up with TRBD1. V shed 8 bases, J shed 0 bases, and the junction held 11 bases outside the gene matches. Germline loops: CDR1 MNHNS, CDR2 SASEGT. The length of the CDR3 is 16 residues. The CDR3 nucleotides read TGTGCCAGCGGTGGACAGGGGACCGAAAGCTCCTACGAGCAGTACTTC. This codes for CASGGQGTESSYEQYF.

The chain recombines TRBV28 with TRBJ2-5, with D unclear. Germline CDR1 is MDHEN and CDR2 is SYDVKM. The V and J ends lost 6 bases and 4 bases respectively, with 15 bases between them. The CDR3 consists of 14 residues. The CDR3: CASRIDTVRETQYF. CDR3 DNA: TGTGCCAGCAGAATTGACACGGTCCGAGAGACCCAGTACTTC. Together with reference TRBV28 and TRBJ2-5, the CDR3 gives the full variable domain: DVKVTQSSRYLVKRTGEKVFLECVQDMDHENMFWYRQDPGLGLRLIYFSYDVKMKEKGDIPEGYSVSREKKERFSLILESASTNQTSMYLCASRIDTVRETQYFGPGTRLLVL.

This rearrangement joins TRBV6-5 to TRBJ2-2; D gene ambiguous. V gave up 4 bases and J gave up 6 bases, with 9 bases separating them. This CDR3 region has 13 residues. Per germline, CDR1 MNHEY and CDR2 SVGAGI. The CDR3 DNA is TGTGCCAGCAGTTCGGTGGAGCCCGGGGAGCTGTTTTTT. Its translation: CASSSVEPGELFF.

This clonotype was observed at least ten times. The CDR3 sequence: CSAREARRGSPNQPQHF. CDR3 sequence (DNA): TGCAGTGCTAGGGAGGCACGGAGGGGTTCACCCAATCAGCCCCAGCATTTT. The chain joins TRBV20-1 to TRBJ1-5, with D possibly being TRBD1 (5 bases). The V end lost 3 bases, the J end lost 3 bases, and 21 bases lay between the germline ends. This CDR3 region has 17 residues. Per germline, CDR1 DFQATT and CDR2 SNEGSKA (reference sequence).

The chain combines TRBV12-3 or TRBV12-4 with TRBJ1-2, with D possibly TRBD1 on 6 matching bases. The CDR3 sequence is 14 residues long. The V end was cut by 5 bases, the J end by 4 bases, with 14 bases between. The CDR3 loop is CASSPGRGPYGYTF. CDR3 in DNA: TGTGCCAGCAGTCCGGGCAGGGGCCCCTATGGCTACACCTTC.